A single sample is the source of the 12 T cell receptor beta chains below, sequenced in a study of T cell clonality in common variable immunodeficiency. Using immunoSEQ multiplex PCR, the repertoire was profiled, and TCRdb retains in-frame clones only, with some absent. The sample gives some 32,000 clones, none seen only once, and the top ten clones hold roughly 4.5%. The sequencing input was peripheral blood mononuclear cells. All receptors derive from a person between 18 and 69 years old in good health.

This clone was observed many times. CDR3 bases read: TGCGCCAGCAGCCAAGACGAGGTATTCTCCTACGAG. Its protein is CASSQDEVFSYE. The entire CDR3 is CASSQDEVFSYEQYF. The genes are TRBV4-1 and TRBJ2-7; D ambiguous. The sequence runs out 3 residues before the end of the CDR3; the remainder is reconstructed from the germline J gene. The length of the CDR3 is 15 residues. The germline gives CDR1 MGHRA, CDR2 YSYEKL. Trimming took off 0 bases at V and 0 bases at J, with 9 bases between the two ends.

To note about this clone: The read ends 3 residues early relative to the CDR3; the germline J gene fills the gap. The rearrangement joins TRBV5-1 to TRBJ2-3, with a tentative D call TRBD2 (6 bases). The CDR3 runs to 14 residues. In germline, CDR1 is SGHRS, CDR2 YFSETQ. The CDR3 protein is CASSLAGRQETQYF. The CDR3 DNA, read in part, is TGCGCCAGCAGCTTAGCGGGCCGCCAAGAGACG. Full variable domain (remainder filled in from reference TRBV5-1 and TRBJ2-3): KAGVTQTPRYLIKTRGQQVTLSCSPISGHRSVSWYQQTPGQGLQFLFEYFSETQRNKGNFPGRFSGRQFSNSRSEMNVSTLELGDSALYLCASSLAGRQETQYFGPGTRLTVL.

This clone has a count of ten or more. The read ends 3 residues early relative to the CDR3; the germline J gene fills the gap. V usage is TRBV24-1 and J usage is TRBJ2-5; D uncertain. V was cut by 6 bases and J by 5 bases, with 21 bases left in between. CDR3 length equals 16 residues. Germline CDR1 and CDR2: KGHDR and SFDVKD. The DNA read from the CDR3 is TGTGCCACCAGTAAACTTTCCTTAGCCCCGGTGGAGACC. It specifies CATSKLSLAPVET. The full CDR3 is CATSKLSLAPVETQYF.

This clone was picked up a small number of times. The read ends 3 residues shy of where the CDR3 ends; the end is completed using the germline J gene. J is TRBJ1-2 and V is TRBV19; 8 bases fit TRBD1. The CDR3 has 13 residues. V lost 8 bases, J lost 3 bases, and 5 bases stayed unmatched. CDR1 and CDR2 (germline): LNHDA, SQIVND (reference sequence). CDR3 residues: CASAGTGHYGYTF. The covered CDR3 bases are TGTGCCAGTGCCGGGACAGGACACTATGGC.

This clone was seen a handful of times. The CDR3 goes on 3 residues after the read ends, and that part is filled in from the germline J gene. V and J are TRBV7-3 and TRBJ2-3; D is unclear. V was shortened by 5 bases and J by 5 bases, with 11 bases between the two germline ends. Germline V lookup: CDR1 SGHTA, CDR2 FQGTGA. This CDR3 spans 13 amino acids. The DNA read from the CDR3 is TGTGCCAGCAGCGAAGGGCCCCAAGATACG. It encodes CASSEGPQDT. The CDR3 in its entirety is CASSEGPQDTQYF.

This clone was seen ten or more times. The covered CDR3 bases are TGCGCCAGCAGCCCCACAGGGATGGGGGGCAATCAGCCC. This gives the protein CASSPTGMGGNQP. The CDR3 in its entirety is CASSPTGMGGNQPQHF. The J gene is TRBJ1-5, the V gene TRBV4-1; D possibly corresponds to TRBD1 (6 bases). The read terminates 3 residues ahead of where the CDR3 ends, so the germline J gene completes it. V was pared by 4 bases and J by 2 bases, with 15 bases between. Germline CDR1 reads MGHRA; CDR2 reads YSYEKL. CDR3 length: 16 residues.

Details on this clone: With the read ending 3 residues before the CDR3 end, the germline J gene is used to fill in that end. The chain couples TRBV5-1 to TRBJ2-3; 8 positions agree with TRBD1. The CDR3 contains 16 residues. Germline V CDR1 and CDR2: SGHRS, YFSETQ. J gave up 1 base and V 2 bases, and 6 bases lay outside the gene matches. The covered CDR3 bases are TGCGCCAGCAGCTTTGCAGGGGGCGCCGGCACAGATACG. Protein product: CASSFAGGAGTDT. The whole CDR3 protein reads CASSFAGGAGTDTQYF.

This clone was observed many times. This CDR3 reads CSAGDRGDTQYF. The DNA read from the CDR3 is TGCAGTGCTGGGGACAGGGGAGATACG. J is TRBJ2-3 and V is TRBV20-1, with 10 bases matching TRBD1. From the germline J gene comes the end of the CDR3, since the read stops 3 residues before it. The CDR3 covers 12 residues. V shed 5 bases and J 5 bases; nucleotides not matched to a gene: 1. Germline CDR1 DFQATT, CDR2 SNEGSKA (reference sequence).

This clone was recorded at least ten times. The read terminates 3 residues before the CDR3 end, so the remaining end is supplied by the germline J gene. The J gene is TRBJ2-5, the V gene TRBV11-2, with a tentative D call TRBD2 (6 bases). Germline CDR1 SGHAT, CDR2 FQNNGV. V dropped 5 bases and J dropped 2 bases, with 15 bases sitting between them. This CDR3 region has 15 residues. The CDR3 DNA, read in part, is TGTGCCAGCAGCGCGTCCGGGACTTCTCAAGAGACC. This gives the protein CASSASGTSQET. The entire CDR3 sequence reads CASSASGTSQETQYF. Full variable domain (missing parts from reference TRBV11-2 and TRBJ2-5): EAGVAQSPRYKIIEKRQSVAFWCNPISGHATLYWYQQILGQGPKLLIQFQNNGVVDDSQLPKDRFSAERLKGVDSTLKIQPAKLEDSAVYLCASSASGTSQETQYFGPGTRLLVL.

This clone has ten or more counts. The read falls 3 residues short of the CDR3 end, and the missing part is taken from the germline J gene. The chain uses TRBV20-1 and TRBJ2-3; 10 nucleotides line up with TRBD2. The junction had 9 bases not matched to a gene; V was cut back by 5 bases and J by 4 bases. This CDR3 is 15 amino acids long. Germline CDR1 and CDR2: DFQATT and SNEGSKA (reference sequence). CDR3: CSARPSGRAADTQYF. The sequenced part of the CDR3 DNA is TGCAGTGCTCGGCCTAGCGGGAGAGCCGCAGATACG.

In its sample, this clone was seen many times. The read terminates 3 residues ahead of where the CDR3 ends, so the germline J gene completes it. The V and J genes are TRBV6-1 and TRBJ2-5, with TRBD2 matching 12 bases. The CDR3 loop spans 16 amino acids. The V segment lost 4 bases and the J segment 6 bases; nucleotides outside the gene matches: 9. The germline V gene has CDR1 MNHNS and CDR2 SASEGT. The covered CDR3 bases are TGTGCCAGCAGTGCTCTAGCGGGAGGGCCGGGGAAGACC. It yields the protein CASSALAGGPGKT. The full CDR3 is CASSALAGGPGKTQYF.

The table lists this clone with many counts. The CDR3 extends 3 residues past the end of the read, so its final part is completed from the germline J gene. The V gene is TRBV7-9, the J gene TRBJ2-3; D not resolved. The CDR3 has 13 amino acids. Deletions cut 5 bases from V and 5 bases from J, with 11 bases between. Germline assignment: CDR1 SEHNR and CDR2 FQNEAQ (reference sequence). The CDR3 protein is CASSPGRQDTQYF. The sequenced part of the CDR3 DNA is TGTGCCAGCAGCCCAGGCCGGCAAGATACG.